This TCR beta chain was recorded in a study of radiation and T cells in renal cell carcinoma. Findings and caveats of the study: In blood, top tumor clones expanded by 2 weeks, shrinking by 4. Pretreatment tumor biopsies were lacking, so baseline clonotypes are unknown.

Measured with immunoSEQ multiplex PCR; TCRdb has only the in-frame clones, and not every one. Of 100,000 to 150,000 clones detected, around 80% appear once; the ten largest clones hold 5.8%. Time point of the sample: blood 2 weeks post-SBRT. The treatment denotes: 15 Gy SBRT to primary tumor, nephrectomy 4 weeks later. Serial blood draws occurred at baseline and 2 and 4 weeks post-SBRT. A note on this clone: Its antigen is not known.

This CDR3 contains 13 residues. Trimming removed 1 base from V and 10 bases from J, with 8 bases in between. The germline CDR1 and CDR2 sequences are SGHTA and FQGNSA. The chain links TRBV7-2 to TRBJ1-6, with D unresolved. Sequencing used blood, obtained from a patient whose treatment included radiotherapy and nephrectomy. The clonotype originates from a man aged 50 to 59 with renal cell carcinoma. CDR3 DNA sequence: TGTGCCAGCAGCTTAGGGGCGCAATCACCCCTCCACTTT. Its protein is CASSLGAQSPLHF. Supplemented by reference TRBV7-2 and TRBJ1-6, the full variable domain reads GAGVSQSPSNKVTEKGKDVELRCDPISGHTALYWYRQSLGQGLEFLIYFQGNSAPDKSGLPSDRFSAERTGGSVSTLTIQRTQQEDSAVYLCASSLGAQSPLHFGNGTRLTVT.